Presented here are 2 T cell receptor beta chains from one specimen sequenced in a study of blood T cell repertoires in COVID-19. Repertoires were generated with immunoSEQ multiplex PCR, while TCRdb's copy carries only in-frame clones and drops some. The sample contains under 250,000 clones, 75% to 85% of which appear only once. The sequenced sample consisted of peripheral blood. All receptors come from a man in his fifties or sixties with COVID-19, enrolled during active disease.

V and J are TRBV19 and TRBJ2-3; 9 nucleotides agree with TRBD2. Germline V CDR1 and CDR2: LNHDA, SQIVND (reference sequence). The CDR3 has 15 residues. Trimming cost V 7 bases and J 0 bases; bases outside gene matches: 5. CDR3 sequence: CASIRAGGSTDTQYF. The CDR3 DNA follows: TGTGCCAGTATTAGAGCGGGGGGTAGCACAGATACGCAGTATTTT.

In its sample, this clone was seen once. V usage is TRBV9 and J usage is TRBJ1-1; D not resolved. The CDR3 is 13 residues long. Trimming took off 0 bases at V and 6 bases at J, with 9 bases between the two ends. Germline values: CDR1 SGDLS, CDR2 YYNGEE. CDR3 region: CASSVEGGPEAFF. The CDR3 nucleotides are TGTGCCAGCAGCGTAGAAGGTGGGCCTGAAGCTTTCTTT. Full variable domain (rest looked up from reference TRBV9 and TRBJ1-1): DSGVTQTPKHLITATGQRVTLRCSPRSGDLSVYWYQQSLDQGLQFLIQYYNGEERAKGNILERFSAQQFPDLHSELNLSSLELGDSALYFCASSVEGGPEAFFGQGTRLTVV.